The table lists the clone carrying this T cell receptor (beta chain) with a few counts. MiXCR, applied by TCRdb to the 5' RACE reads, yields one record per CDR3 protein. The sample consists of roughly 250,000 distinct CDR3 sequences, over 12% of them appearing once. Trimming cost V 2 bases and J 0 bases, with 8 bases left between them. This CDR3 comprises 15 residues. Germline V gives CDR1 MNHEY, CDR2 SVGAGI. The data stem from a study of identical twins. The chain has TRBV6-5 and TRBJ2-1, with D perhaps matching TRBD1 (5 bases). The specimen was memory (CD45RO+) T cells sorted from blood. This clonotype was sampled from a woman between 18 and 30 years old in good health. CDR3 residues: CASSYGADSYNEQFF. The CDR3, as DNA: TGTGCCAGCAGTTACGGGGCGGACTCCTACAATGAGCAGTTCTTC.